The rows below give T cell receptor beta chains drawn from one sample of a study of T cell responses to AZD1222 COVID-19 vaccine. Sequencing was performed with immunoSEQ multiplex PCR; in TCRdb, only in-frame clones are kept and a portion is missing. The data hold tens of thousands of clones, with roughly 90% observed a single time. Source: peripheral blood, taken 28 days after the second AZD1222 dose. The receptors here all came from an adult who received the AZD1222 COVID-19 vaccine. Both conserved end residues are part of each CDR3. The D gene is left open where the match is weak. Clone size is shown for a subset of rows, as once, few, many or a class of expanded clone.

v_call: TRBV5-8; clone_size: NA; j_call: TRBJ2-7; d_call: NA; cdr3_nt: TGTGCCAGCAGCTTGAGGGGGTTGGAGCAGTACTTC; cdr3_aa: CASSLRGLEQYF
v_call: TRBV28; clone_size: NA; j_call: TRBJ2-6; d_call: NA; cdr3_nt: TGTGCCAGCCTACTAGCTTCTGGGGCCAACGTCCTGACTTTC; cdr3_aa: CASLLASGANVLTF
v_call: TRBV9; clone_size: once; j_call: TRBJ2-3; d_call: NA; cdr3_nt: TGTGCCAGCTCCGTAGAGGGCCTGACAGATACGCAGTATTTT; cdr3_aa: CASSVEGLTDTQYF
v_call: TRBV6-5; clone_size: NA; j_call: TRBJ1-5; d_call: NA; cdr3_nt: TGTGCCAGCTGGTTAGGGGGGATTAGCAATCAGCCCCAGCATTTT; cdr3_aa: CASWLGGISNQPQHF
v_call: TRBV3-1/TRBV3-2; clone_size: NA; j_call: TRBJ2-4; d_call: NA; cdr3_nt: TGTGCCAGCAGCCAAGTTCTGGGTAGCAAAGCCAAAAACATTCAGTACTTC; cdr3_aa: CASSQVLGSKAKNIQYF
v_call: TRBV13; clone_size: NA; j_call: TRBJ1-4; d_call: TRBD1; cdr3_nt: TGTGCCAGCAGCGGACAGGAACATGAAAAACTGTTTTTT; cdr3_aa: CASSGQEHEKLFF
v_call: TRBV24-1; clone_size: NA; j_call: TRBJ2-3; d_call: NA; cdr3_nt: TGTGCCACCAGCGCCGGCACAGATACGCAGTATTTT; cdr3_aa: CATSAGTDTQYF
v_call: TRBV19; clone_size: NA; j_call: TRBJ2-5; d_call: NA; cdr3_nt: TGTGCCAGTGGAAGGGGGTTCGGAGAGACCCAGTACTTC; cdr3_aa: CASGRGFGETQYF
v_call: TRBV30; clone_size: NA; j_call: TRBJ2-3; d_call: NA; cdr3_nt: TGTGCCTGGAGGAGCGGAGCCTATACGCAGTATTTT; cdr3_aa: CAWRSGAYTQYF
v_call: TRBV24-1; clone_size: NA; j_call: TRBJ1-2; d_call: NA; cdr3_nt: TGTGCCACCAGTGATTTCCCCGGGGACTATGGCTACACCTTC; cdr3_aa: CATSDFPGDYGYTF
v_call: TRBV7-9; clone_size: NA; j_call: TRBJ2-2; d_call: NA; cdr3_nt: TGTGCCAGCAGCTTATTGTCCACCGGGGAGCTGTTTTTT; cdr3_aa: CASSLLSTGELFF
v_call: TRBV19; clone_size: NA; j_call: TRBJ1-2; d_call: NA; cdr3_nt: TGTGCCAGTAGTATACTGCAGGGAAACTATGGCTACACCTTC; cdr3_aa: CASSILQGNYGYTF
v_call: TRBV5-6; clone_size: NA; j_call: TRBJ1-4; d_call: NA; cdr3_nt: TGTGCCAGCAGCGGGTCGGATGAAAAACTGTTTTTT; cdr3_aa: CASSGSDEKLFF
v_call: TRBV6-4; clone_size: NA; j_call: TRBJ2-1; d_call: TRBD2; cdr3_nt: TGTGCCAGCAGTGTTCGTAGCGGGAGCTCCTACAATGAGCAGTTCTTC; cdr3_aa: CASSVRSGSSYNEQFF
v_call: TRBV6-6; clone_size: NA; j_call: TRBJ1-5; d_call: NA; cdr3_nt: TGTGCCAGCAGCCATATGGGGCTCCAGCATTTT; cdr3_aa: CASSHMGLQHF
v_call: TRBV19; clone_size: NA; j_call: TRBJ1-1; d_call: TRBD1; cdr3_nt: TGTGCCAGCTGTGCCCGGACAGGTATGAACACTGAAGCTTTCTTT; cdr3_aa: CASCARTGMNTEAFF
v_call: TRBV5-6; clone_size: NA; j_call: TRBJ2-1; d_call: TRBD1; cdr3_nt: TGTGCCAGCAGCCCAAGATGGACAGGGATGAATGAGCAGTTCTTC; cdr3_aa: CASSPRWTGMNEQFF
v_call: TRBV19; clone_size: NA; j_call: TRBJ1-5; d_call: NA; cdr3_nt: TGTGCCAGTAGTATGCGCCAATCGAGCAATCAGCCCCAGCATTTT; cdr3_aa: CASSMRQSSNQPQHF
v_call: TRBV28; clone_size: NA; j_call: TRBJ2-7; d_call: NA; cdr3_nt: TGTGCCAGCAGTTCCCCGGGAACCTCCTACGAGCAGTACTTC; cdr3_aa: CASSSPGTSYEQYF
v_call: TRBV28; clone_size: NA; j_call: TRBJ2-7; d_call: TRBD1; cdr3_nt: TGTGCCAGCAGACGCAGGCGACAGGGTCTAAACGAGCAGTACTTC; cdr3_aa: CASRRRRQGLNEQYF
v_call: TRBV12-3/TRBV12-4; clone_size: NA; j_call: TRBJ1-5; d_call: TRBD1; cdr3_nt: TGTGCCAGCAGTGACAGGGGCAATCAGCCCCAGCATTTT; cdr3_aa: CASSDRGNQPQHF
v_call: TRBV4-1; clone_size: NA; j_call: TRBJ2-4; d_call: TRBD2; cdr3_nt: TGCGCCAGCAGCCCAGGGAGAGTAGCGGGAGGCTCAGCCAAAAACATTCAGTACTTC; cdr3_aa: CASSPGRVAGGSAKNIQYF
v_call: TRBV29-1; clone_size: NA; j_call: TRBJ1-4; d_call: TRBD1; cdr3_nt: TGCAGCGTTCCAGCAACAGGGGGCGCGGGGAAACTGTTTTTT; cdr3_aa: CSVPATGGAGKLFF
v_call: TRBV5-3; clone_size: NA; j_call: TRBJ1-5; d_call: NA; cdr3_nt: TGTGCCAGAAGCGCCCCCCGACAGCTAAATCAGCCCCAGCATTTT; cdr3_aa: CARSAPRQLNQPQHF
v_call: TRBV7-9; clone_size: NA; j_call: TRBJ2-6; d_call: NA; cdr3_nt: TGTGCCAGCAGTCAACAGGGAAGAGGGGCCAACGTCCTGACTTTC; cdr3_aa: CASSQQGRGANVLTF
v_call: TRBV9; clone_size: NA; j_call: TRBJ1-2; d_call: NA; cdr3_nt: TGTGCCAGCAGCCCACAGACAGTCTATGGCTACACCTTC; cdr3_aa: CASSPQTVYGYTF
v_call: TRBV3-1/TRBV3-2; clone_size: NA; j_call: TRBJ1-4; d_call: NA; cdr3_nt: TGTGCCAGCAGCCAAGGACAGGACTTTTATGAAAAACTGTTTTTT; cdr3_aa: CASSQGQDFYEKLFF